These 14 T cell receptor beta chains share one sample of origin, sequenced in a study of OX40 agonist ivuxolimab in advanced cancers. Assay: immunoSEQ multiplex PCR; the TCRdb copy retains only in-frame clones and omits some. The repertoire holds 65,000 to 80,000 clones, with roughly 83% as singletons. Sample: CD4+ or CD8+ T cells sorted from blood, taken in a trial of the OX40 agonist ivuxolimab. These TCRs come from an adult with an advanced solid tumor such as melanoma, head and neck, liver or kidney cancer.

The V and J genes are TRBV29-1 and TRBJ1-2; D is unresolved. This CDR3 spans 11 amino acids. Trimming left V 7 bases short and J 5 bases short, with 11 bases between. Germline CDR1 reads SQVTM; CDR2 reads ANQGSEA. CDR3 region: CSEPRDYGYTF. In DNA form, the CDR3 reads TGCAGCGAACCGAGGGATTATGGCTACACCTTC.

The chain links TRBV6-1 to TRBJ1-2; D not resolved. The V gene's germline CDR1 is MNHNS and CDR2 SASEGT. The germline V and J ends were trimmed by 3 bases and 8 bases, with 16 bases remaining between them. CDR3 length: 14 residues. In DNA, the CDR3 is TGTGCCAGCAGTGACTTCGGCTCATTGGACGGCTACACCTTC. Its protein product is CASSDFGSLDGYTF.

The rearrangement uses TRBV5-6 and TRBJ1-5; D ambiguous. This CDR3 is built from 13 residues. CDR1 SGHDT and CDR2 YYEEEE come from the germline V gene. V shed 3 bases and J shed 0 bases, with 4 bases lying between them. The CDR3 protein is CASSSYSNQPQHF. The CDR3 nucleotides are TGTGCCAGCAGCTCGTATAGCAATCAGCCCCAGCATTTT.

The J gene is TRBJ2-1, the V gene TRBV5-1; 10 bases are a match to TRBD2. V lost 0 bases and J lost 3; bases outside the gene matches: 9. This CDR3 is 18 amino acids long. Germline lookup yields CDR1 SGHRS and CDR2 YFSETQ. CDR3 sequence reads: CASSLGSLLAGFYNEQFF. CDR3 sequence (DNA): TGCGCCAGCAGCTTGGGGTCCTTACTAGCGGGGTTCTACAATGAGCAGTTCTTC.

This clone was found once. J is TRBJ1-1 and V is TRBV7-3, with D unclear. The germline gives CDR1 SGHTA, CDR2 FQGTGA. The CDR3 is made up of 15 amino acids. V was shortened by 5 bases and J by 1 base, with 14 bases between the two germline ends. The CDR3 DNA reads TGTGCCAGCAGCCCCGGACCTACCCGGAACACTGAAGCTTTCTTT. Its protein is CASSPGPTRNTEAFF.

The chain joins TRBV2 to TRBJ1-6; 7 nucleotides line up with TRBD1. V lost 6 bases to trimming and J lost 7 bases; unmatched junction nucleotides: 6. Looked up from germline, CDR1 is SNHLY and CDR2 is FYNNEI. The CDR3 spans 14 residues. CDR3 nucleotide sequence: TGTGCCAGCAGCCTTAGGGGGCTGAATTCACCCCTCCACTTT. Translated: CASSLRGLNSPLHF.

The V gene is TRBV28, the J gene TRBJ2-5; D possibly corresponds to TRBD2 (6 bases). Germline V gene data show CDR1 as MDHEN and CDR2 as SYDVKM. The CDR3 is 15 residues long. With 5 bases removed from V and 5 bases from J, the gap between germline ends came to 18 bases. CDR3 DNA sequence: TGTGCCAGCAGTCGCGCCGGGAGTTCGGCCGAGACCCAGTACTTC. Translating gives CASSRAGSSAETQYF.

This chain uses TRBV7-2 with TRBJ2-7; TRBD2 agrees at 7 bases. Germline V gives CDR1 SGHTA, CDR2 FQGNSA. V shed 1 base, J shed 3 bases, and the junction held 6 bases outside the gene matches. The CDR3 extends over 15 amino acids. CDR3 sequence: CASSLGIAGGYEQYF. The DNA of the CDR3 is TGTGCCAGCAGCTTAGGGATAGCGGGTGGCTACGAGCAGTACTTC. The full variable domain, with the rest looked up from reference TRBV7-2 and TRBJ2-7, is GAGVSQSPSNKVTEKGKDVELRCDPISGHTALYWYRQSLGQGLEFLIYFQGNSAPDKSGLPSDRFSAERTGGSVSTLTIQRTQQEDSAVYLCASSLGIAGGYEQYFGPGTRLTVT.

The chain links TRBV12-5 to TRBJ2-2; D possibly corresponds to TRBD2 (6 bases). This CDR3 spans 16 amino acids. Trimming took 0 bases from V and 6 from J, leaving 14 bases between them. Germline V gives CDR1 LGHNT, CDR2 FRNRAP. CDR3 sequence: CASGLVGWQRAGELFF. The DNA for the CDR3 is TGTGCTAGTGGTTTGGTAGGGTGGCAGCGGGCCGGGGAGCTGTTTTTT.

The rearrangement uses TRBV29-1 and TRBJ2-1; maybe TRBD2 (6 bases). Germline loops: CDR1 SQVTM, CDR2 ANQGSEA. The CDR3 consists of 15 residues. The ends were cut back, 6 bases at V and 2 bases at J, with 17 bases in the middle. This chain's CDR3 is CSVKLGGAPYNEQFF. CDR3 sequence (DNA): TGCAGCGTCAAGTTGGGGGGAGCGCCCTACAATGAGCAGTTCTTC.

The chain employs TRBV7-8 and TRBJ1-1; no reliable D call. In germline, CDR1 is SGHVS, CDR2 FQNEAQ. Trimming stripped 3 bases from V and 7 bases from J, with 21 bases between. This CDR3 has 16 amino acids. CDR3 sequence: CASSLGINPSQGEAFF. In nucleotides, the CDR3 is TGTGCCAGCAGCTTGGGAATAAACCCGTCCCAAGGTGAAGCTTTCTTT.

This clone has more than one count but fewer than ten. The chain links TRBV7-2 to TRBJ2-1, with 8 bases aligning to TRBD2. Germline assignment: CDR1 SGHTA and CDR2 FQGNSA. The CDR3 is 13 amino acids. The junction had 1 base not matched to a gene; V was cut back by 2 bases and J by 7 bases. CDR3 sequence reads: CASSLQRENEQFF. Here the CDR3 DNA reads TGTGCCAGCAGCTTACAGCGGGAGAATGAGCAGTTCTTC.

The chain carries TRBV6-5 and TRBJ2-3, with a tentative D call TRBD2 (6 bases). Germline values: CDR1 MNHEY, CDR2 SVGAGI. The CDR3 extends over 14 amino acids. The germline V and J ends were trimmed by 6 bases and 5 bases, with 15 bases remaining between them. For the CDR3, the DNA is TGTGCCAGCAGAAGACGACTAGATGGAGATACGCAGTATTTT. It specifies CASRRRLDGDTQYF.

A few counts support this clone. This rearrangement joins TRBV5-5 to TRBJ2-1; TRBD1 is a possible D gene (6 bases). V dropped 3 bases and J dropped 2 bases, with 15 bases sitting between them. The length of the CDR3 is 16 residues. CDR1 and CDR2 from the germline V gene are SGHKS and YYEKEE (reference sequence). The CDR3 DNA reads as TGTGCCAGCAGCTCCCGCGAACAGGGAACCTACAATGAGCAGTTCTTC. It yields the protein CASSSREQGTYNEQFF.